The T cell receptor (beta chain) described here comes from a study of shared clonotypes between healthy human individuals. Study-level points and caveats: What naive subsets generally showed was a larger estimated richness than memory subsets showed. The generation probabilities recorded for non-shared clonotypes fell below those of clonotypes shared by all four donors.

The V gene's germline CDR1 is MGHRA and CDR2 YSYEKL. CDR3 length: 13 amino acids. V shed 3 bases and J shed 1 base, with 7 bases lying between them. A word on this clone: Its antigen remains unknown. Other DNA sequences of this sample code for an identical CDR3.

The assay was carried out at the deep level. Clones were read by immunoSEQ multiplex PCR, and TCRdb kept only the in-frame ones, dropping some. The repertoire has 1.5 million to 2.5 million clones, less than 95% of them found once; the top ten carry around 1.2%. In the naive CD8 group, cells lacked CD45RO and were positively selected for CCR7, so terminally differentiated effector memory CD45RA+ cells were left out. This clonotype was obtained from a man between 18 and 35 years old in good health. Sequencing used naive CD8+ T cells sorted from blood. This chain connects TRBV4-1 to TRBJ2-7; D is undetermined. The CDR3 nucleotides are TGCGCCAGCAGCCAGCGTCTTTCCTACGAGCAGTACTTC. It codes for CASSQRLSYEQYF.